The subject of this entry is one TCR beta chain. Its target is unknown. The sample comes from a study of graft-versus-host responses after intestinal transplantation. Clones were read by immunoSEQ multiplex PCR, and TCRdb kept only the in-frame ones, dropping some. The sample contains under 20,000 clones, over 90% of which appear only once. With 6 bases removed from V and 7 bases from J, the gap between germline ends came to 12 bases. This CDR3 spans 11 amino acids. Germline CDR1 reads DFQATT; CDR2 reads SNEGSKA (reference sequence). General study results and limits: GvH clones occurred in recipient marrow; some first appeared in ileum or blood.

Sequencing was performed on PBMCs, taken 23 days after intestinal transplant. The receptor was derived from a human patient who received an intestinal transplant, so some T cells may come from the graft donor. The chain is built from TRBV20-1 and TRBJ2-5; D possibly matches TRBD1 or TRBD2 (6 bases each). The CDR3 DNA is TGCAGTGCCCATGGGGGGCGGACCCAGTACTTC. Its protein product is CSAHGGRTQYF.